The TCR beta chain under discussion was sequenced for a study of CXCR3-negative and CXCR3-positive naive CD8 T cells. Naivety in CD8+ T cells corresponded to a CD45RO-CCR7+CD27+CD95- phenotype. Germline V gene data show CDR1 as SQVTM and CDR2 as ANQGSEA. The CDR3 contains 15 residues. Libraries were UMI-labeled 5' RACE TRB cDNA. TCRdb reprocessed the 5' RACE reads and reports one entry per CDR3 protein, with no DNA. This sample's table has more than 65,000 distinct CDR3 sequences. Details on this clonotype: Its antigen is still unknown.

Points from the study as a whole: Between one naive subset and the other, surface CD5 was comparable, and TCR strength was inferred from TRB CDR3 properties. Against CXCR3-negative naive cells, CXCR3-positive naive cells showed more hydrophobic TRB CDR3s. Memory, not naive, CXCR3-negative and CXCR3-positive cells differed in TRBV-TRBJ usage.

The TCR sequence derives from a human donor in good health. Some clones in this sample may be carry-over from other donors' samples. Sequenced sample: naive CXCR3- CD8+ T cells from blood. As for subset: CD45RO-CCR7+CD27+CD95- naive CD8+ T cells lacking CXCR3 (TNR3-). The chain couples TRBV29-1 to TRBJ2-2; checking the TCRdb D call of TRBD1 is not possible without DNA. CDR3: CSVEDHGQNTGELFF.